This T cell receptor beta chain comes out of a study of breast tumors, draining lymph nodes, adjacent tissues. Each CDR3 protein is one row after TCRdb ran MiXCR on the multiplex PCR reads. The sample contains 25,000 or so distinct CDR3 sequences, 60% to 70% of which appear only once. With regard to this clonotype: Antigen unknown.

Trimming pared 4 bases from V and 1 base from J, leaving 12 bases between. The CDR3 is 16 residues long. Per germline, CDR1 SGDLS and CDR2 YYNGEE. Overall study findings and caveats: Tumor T cell lymph node origin was a supported hypothesis, not proven. Most tumor T cells seemingly derive from lymph node, then expand in tumor.

The chain couples TRBV9 to TRBJ1-6; D perhaps matches TRBD1 (6 bases). This clonotype was sampled from a female donor with breast cancer. Some clones in this sample may be carry-over from other donors' samples. What was sequenced was tumor-adjacent breast tissue. The CDR3 loop is CASSQRGESYNSPLHF. The CDR3 nucleotides read TGTGCCAGCAGCCAGAGGGGGGAATCCTATAATTCACCCCTCCACTTT.